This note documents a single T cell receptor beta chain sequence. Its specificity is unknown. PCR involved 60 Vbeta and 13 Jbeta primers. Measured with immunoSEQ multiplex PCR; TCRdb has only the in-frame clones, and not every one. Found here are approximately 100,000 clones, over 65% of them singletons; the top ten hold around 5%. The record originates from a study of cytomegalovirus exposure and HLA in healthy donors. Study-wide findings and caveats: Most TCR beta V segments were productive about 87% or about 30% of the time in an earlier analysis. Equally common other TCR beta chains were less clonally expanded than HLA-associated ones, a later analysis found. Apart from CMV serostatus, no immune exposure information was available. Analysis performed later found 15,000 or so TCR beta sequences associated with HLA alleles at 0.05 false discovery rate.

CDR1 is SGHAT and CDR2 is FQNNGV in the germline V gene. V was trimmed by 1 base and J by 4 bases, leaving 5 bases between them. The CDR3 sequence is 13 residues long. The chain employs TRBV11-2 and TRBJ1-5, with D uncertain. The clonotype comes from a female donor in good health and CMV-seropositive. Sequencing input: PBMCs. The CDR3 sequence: CASSLGLNQPQHF. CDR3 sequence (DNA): TGTGCCAGCAGCTTAGGGCTTAATCAGCCCCAGCATTTT.